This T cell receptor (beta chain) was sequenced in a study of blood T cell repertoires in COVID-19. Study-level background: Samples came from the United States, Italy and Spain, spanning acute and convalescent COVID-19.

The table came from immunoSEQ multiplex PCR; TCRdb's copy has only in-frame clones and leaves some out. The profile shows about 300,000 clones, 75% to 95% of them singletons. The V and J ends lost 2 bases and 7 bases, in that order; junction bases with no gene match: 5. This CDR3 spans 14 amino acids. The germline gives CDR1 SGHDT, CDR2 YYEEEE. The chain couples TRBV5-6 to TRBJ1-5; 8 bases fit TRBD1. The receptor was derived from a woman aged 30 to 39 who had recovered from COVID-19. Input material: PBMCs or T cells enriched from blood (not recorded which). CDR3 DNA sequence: TGTGCCAGCAGCTTTTTACAGGGGGACCAGCCCCAGCATTTT. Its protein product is CASSFLQGDQPQHF. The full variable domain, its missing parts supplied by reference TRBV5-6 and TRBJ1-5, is DAGVTQSPTHLIKTRGQQVTLRCSPKSGHDTVSWYQQALGQGPQFIFQYYEEEERQRGNFPDRFSGHQFPNYSSELNVNALLLGDSALYLCASSFLQGDQPQHFGDGTRLSIL.